Presented here are 28 T cell receptor beta chains from one specimen sequenced in a study of shared clonotypes between healthy human individuals. Assay used: immunoSEQ multiplex PCR; TCRdb lists only in-frame clones, some missing. The sample holds more than 400,000 clones, roughly 80% seen once. Sequencing was carried out using PBMCs. These TCRs come from a woman aged 40 to 49 in good health. Some clones in this sample may be carry-over from other donors' samples.

This clone was detected only a few times. The rearrangement joins TRBV7-9 to TRBJ1-2; D may be TRBD1 (5 bases). The ends were cut back, 5 bases at V and 6 bases at J, with 19 bases in the middle. Germline V gives CDR1 SEHNR, CDR2 FQNEAQ (reference sequence). There are 15 residues in the CDR3. CDR3 sequence: CASSPKGLQGHGYTF. The DNA for the CDR3 is TGTGCCAGCAGCCCGAAGGGGCTCCAGGGTCATGGCTACACCTTC.

This chain uses TRBV28 with TRBJ1-1; no clear D gene. The length of the CDR3 is 15 residues. With 6 bases removed from V and 4 bases from J, the gap between germline ends came to 18 bases. Germline V gene sequence: CDR1 MDHEN, CDR2 SYDVKM. CDR3 amino acids: CASRQGGGSTTEAFF. In nucleotides, the CDR3 is TGTGCCAGCAGGCAAGGAGGAGGGTCGACCACTGAAGCTTTCTTT.

Regarding this clone: This specimen includes other DNA sequences encoding the same CDR3. The chain combines TRBV6-5 with TRBJ1-5; possibly TRBD1 for D (5 bases). Per the germline V gene, CDR1 is MNHEY and CDR2 is SVGAGI. Trimming pared 6 bases from V and 3 bases from J, leaving 9 bases between. This CDR3 comprises 13 residues. The CDR3 region has the DNA TGTGCCAGCAGCCGGGGACCCAATCAGCCCCAGCATTTT. Translation gives CASSRGPNQPQHF.

The chain recombines TRBV7-3 with TRBJ2-2; the D is unclear. The length of the CDR3 is 15 residues. V was pared by 2 bases and J by 7 bases, with 14 bases between. Germline-derived CDR1 and CDR2 are SGHTA and FQGTGA. In DNA form, the CDR3 reads TGTGCCAGCAGCTTATCAGGCGGCCCTGGCGGGGAGCTGTTTTTT. Its protein product is CASSLSGGPGGELFF. The variable domain in full, with the rest retrieved from reference TRBV7-3 and TRBJ2-2, is GAGVSQTPSNKVTEKGKYVELRCDPISGHTALYWYRQSLGQGPEFLIYFQGTGAADDSGLPNDRFFAVRPEGSVSTLKIQRTERGDSAVYLCASSLSGGPGGELFFGEGSRLTVL.

Note on this clone: With only one base between it and a far larger clone, this is likely a read error. The same CDR3 is also encoded by other DNA sequences in this sample. This chain connects TRBV9 to TRBJ1-1; TRBD1 is a possible D gene (6 bases). CDR1 and CDR2 (germline): SGDLS, YYNGEE. This CDR3 region has 16 residues. The CDR3 coding sequence is TGTGCCAGCAGCGTAGCGGGACAAGGGGACAACACTGAAGCTCTCTTT. It translates to CASSVAGQGDNTEALF. Full variable domain (rest looked up from reference TRBV9 and TRBJ1-1): DSGVTQTPKHLITATGQRVTLRCSPRSGDLSVYWYQQSLDQGLQFLIQYYNGEERAKGNILERFSAQQFPDLHSELNLSSLELGDSALYFCASSVAGQGDNTEALFGQGTRLTVV.

V gene TRBV5-1 combines with J gene TRBJ1-1; TRBD1 agrees at 7 bases. Germline CDR1 reads SGHRS; CDR2 reads YFSETQ. This CDR3 has 14 residues. V lost 4 bases, J lost 4 bases, and 7 bases stayed unmatched. CDR3 sequence (DNA): TGCGCCAGCAGCCCCCAGGGGGACGGCACTGAAGCTTTCTTT. It encodes CASSPQGDGTEAFF.

This chain joins TRBV6-6 and TRBJ2-7; unclear D gene. This CDR3 spans 12 amino acids. Germline CDR1 MNHNY, CDR2 SVGAGI (reference sequence). Between the trimmed V and J ends, which lost 6 bases and 6 bases, there was a span of 12 bases. CDR3 in DNA: TGTGCCAGCAGCCCTAGTGTCTCCGAGCAGTACTTC. Protein sequence: CASSPSVSEQYF.

The chain combines TRBV5-1 with TRBJ2-3; D is perhaps TRBD1 (5 bases). This CDR3 is 16 amino acids long. V gave up 0 bases and J gave up 2 bases, with 13 bases separating them. CDR1 and CDR2 from the germline V gene are SGHRS and YFSETQ. The CDR3 protein is CASSLAGQGYTDTQYF. The DNA for the CDR3 is TGCGCCAGCAGCTTGGCCGGTCAGGGATACACAGATACGCAGTATTTT.

There are a few counts of this clone. The gene calls are TRBV14 and TRBJ2-7; D uncertain. The germline V gene has CDR1 SGHDN and CDR2 FVKESK. The CDR3 runs 13 residues. Trimming pared 1 base from V and 7 bases from J, leaving 11 bases between. CDR3 amino acids: CASSQGLPLEQYF. The CDR3 DNA sequence: TGTGCCAGCAGCCAAGGTTTGCCTTTAGAGCAGTACTTC. Full variable domain (remainder filled in from reference TRBV14 and TRBJ2-7): EAGVTQFPSHSVIEKGQTVTLRCDPISGHDNLYWYRRVMGKEIKFLLHFVKESKQDESGMPNNRFLAERTGGTYSTLKVQPAELEDSGVYFCASSQGLPLEQYFGPGTRLTVT.

To note about this clone: A single base separates this from a much larger clone, so it may be a read error. The chain uses TRBV7-2 and TRBJ2-3; the match to TRBD2 covers 10 bases. Looked up from germline, CDR1 is SGHTA and CDR2 is FQGNSA. The CDR3 is 17 amino acids. V dropped 1 base and J dropped 2; count of bases not matched to a gene: 6. The DNA for the CDR3 is TGTGCCAGCAGCTTAGGGACTAGCGGAGGCCTCACAGATACGCAGTATTTT. This translates into CASSLGTSGGLTDTQYF.

This sequence joins TRBV5-6 and TRBJ1-5, with 10 nucleotides matching TRBD1. The CDR3 length is 14 residues. J gave up 8 bases and V 2 bases, and 4 bases lay outside the gene matches. Germline-derived CDR1 and CDR2 are SGHDT and YYEEEE. The CDR3 bases are TGTGCCAGCAGCTTCCGGGACAGGGGTGAGCCCCAGCATTTT. Encoded protein: CASSFRDRGEPQHF.

This chain joins TRBV28 and TRBJ1-5; 7 nucleotides match TRBD1. CDR3 length: 14 amino acids. CDR1 and CDR2 (germline): MDHEN, SYDVKM. V lost 5 bases to trimming and J lost 7 bases; unmatched junction nucleotides: 8. The chain's CDR3 is CASSQRQGGQPQHF. In DNA form, the CDR3 reads TGTGCCAGCAGTCAACGACAGGGCGGACAGCCCCAGCATTTT.

V is TRBV5-4 and J is TRBJ2-7; TRBD1 aligns across 7 bases. The J call may be faulty, since TRBJ2-5 better matches the DNA end. The germline gives CDR1 SGHNT, CDR2 YYREEE (reference sequence). This CDR3 has 14 amino acids. This CDR3 reads CASSSQQGWETQYF. The CDR3 DNA reads TGTGCCAGCAGCTCCCAACAGGGGTGGGAGACCCAGTACTTC.

The chain couples TRBV28 to TRBJ1-4; weak D call: TRBD1 (6 bases). The germline CDR1 and CDR2 sequences are MDHEN and SYDVKM. V was pared by 4 bases and J by 4 bases, with 16 bases between. This CDR3 is built from 16 residues. CDR3 sequence: CASSSFEEGGNEKLFF. The CDR3 nucleotides are TGTGCCAGCAGTTCATTTGAGGAGGGGGGTAATGAAAAACTGTTTTTT.

This clone has more than one count but fewer than ten. J is TRBJ1-5 and V is TRBV6-1; no clear D gene. This CDR3 contains 13 residues. From germline, CDR1 is MNHNS and CDR2 SASEGT. Trimming cost V 2 bases and J 0 bases, with 2 bases left between them. CDR3 nucleotides: TGTGCCAGCAGTGAAACTAGCAATCAGCCCCAGCATTTT. This encodes CASSETSNQPQHF.

The sample holds one count of this clone. CDR3: CASSPSIDGNYGYTF. For the CDR3, the DNA is TGTGCCAGCTCACCATCCATCGACGGGAATTATGGCTACACCTTC. V usage is TRBV18 and J usage is TRBJ1-2; D gene unclear. Germline loops: CDR1 KGHSH, CDR2 LQKENI. V was shortened by 2 bases and J by 5 bases, with 15 bases between the two germline ends. The CDR3 covers 15 residues.

This chain connects TRBV18 to TRBJ2-5; no clear D. The germline V gene encodes CDR1 KGHSH and CDR2 LQKENI. The CDR3 spans 14 residues. V was cut by 3 bases and J by 5 bases, with 13 bases left in between. The CDR3 sequence is CASSPRLTEETQYF. The CDR3 nucleotides are TGTGCCAGCTCACCTCGACTGACGGAGGAGACCCAGTACTTC.

Points on this clone: Other DNA sequences within the sample encode an identical CDR3. This CDR3 is CASSLAPGAGTEAFF. Here the CDR3 DNA reads TGTGCCAGCAGCTTAGCCCCAGGGGCGGGCACTGAAGCTTTCTTT. The chain combines TRBV11-1 with TRBJ1-1; D may be TRBD1 (6 bases). Between the trimmed V and J ends, which lost 0 bases and 4 bases, there was a span of 12 bases. Germline V gene sequence: CDR1 SGHAT, CDR2 FQDESV (reference sequence). The CDR3 sequence is 15 residues long. Variable domain in full (rest from reference TRBV11-1 and TRBJ1-1): EAEVAQSPRYKITEKSQAVAFWCDPISGHATLYWYRQILGQGPELLVQFQDESVVDDSQLPKDRFSAERLKGVDSTLKIQPAELGDSAMYLCASSLAPGAGTEAFFGQGTRLTVV.

This clone was detected once. A far larger clone is a single base away, which makes a read error likely. The same CDR3 arises from other DNA sequences in this sample as well. The chain recombines TRBV29-1 with TRBJ2-7, with 9 bases matching TRBD1. This CDR3 contains 13 residues. The V gene end was trimmed by 7 bases and the J gene end by 5 bases; junction bases not matched to a gene: 9. CDR1 and CDR2 (germline): SQVTM, ANQGSEA. CDR3 bases: TGCAGCGCCACGGGACAGGGTGCTCACGAGCAGTACTTC. Amino acids: CSATGQGAHEQYF.

This chain uses TRBV4-1 with TRBJ2-1, with D possibly matching TRBD2 (5 bases). Germline-derived CDR1 and CDR2 are MGHRA and YSYEKL. This CDR3 contains 14 residues. V was cut by 3 bases and J by 3 bases, with 9 bases left in between. In DNA, the CDR3 is TGCGCCAGCAGCCATTACGGGGACTACAATGAGCAGTTCTTC. This translates into CASSHYGDYNEQFF.

The chain combines TRBV29-1 with TRBJ2-4; D could derive from TRBD1 or TRBD2 (5 bases each). The V end was cut by 6 bases, the J end by 6 bases, with 9 bases between. Germline CDR1 is SQVTM and CDR2 is ANQGSEA. CDR3 size: 11 residues. CDR3 nucleotide sequence: TGCAGCGTGGGGGACGGAAACATTCAGTACTTC. It specifies CSVGDGNIQYF.

V is TRBV7-9 and J is TRBJ1-2, with D perhaps TRBD1 (6 bases). In germline, CDR1 is SEHNR, CDR2 FQNEAQ (reference sequence). CDR3 length: 16 residues. Between the trimmed V and J ends, which lost 5 bases and 2 bases, there was a span of 18 bases. The CDR3 DNA reads TGTGCCAGCAGCCTAAAGGGGGGGGCCAGAAACTATGGCTACACCTTC. Translation gives CASSLKGGARNYGYTF.

This chain uses TRBV4-3 with TRBJ2-2, with 9 bases lining up with TRBD2. Unmatched junction bases numbered 2, after V lost 0 bases and J lost 0 bases. Germline V gene lookup returns CDR1 LGHNA and CDR2 YSLEER. The length of the CDR3 is 17 residues. The DNA for the CDR3 is TGCGCCAGCAGCCAAGATGTAGCGGGAGCGAACACCGGGGAGCTGTTTTTT. This gives the protein CASSQDVAGANTGELFF.

The genes are TRBV5-1 and TRBJ2-7; D possibly corresponds to TRBD1 (5 bases). The CDR3 length is 14 residues. Trimming shortened V by 4 bases and J by 4 bases, and 15 bases separated the two germline ends. Germline V gene data show CDR1 as SGHRS and CDR2 as YFSETQ. The CDR3 DNA reads TGCGCCAGCAGCCCGGTCGGACAAGATTACGAGCAGTACTTC. Translation: CASSPVGQDYEQYF.

The gene calls are TRBV11-2 and TRBJ2-7, with no clear D. V was clipped by 0 bases and J by 5 bases, with 11 bases between them. The CDR3 spans 14 residues. Per the germline V gene, CDR1 is SGHAT and CDR2 is FQNNGV. CDR3 bases: TGTGCCAGCAGCTTAGAAAGGGTGGGTAACGAGCAGTACTTC. Protein: CASSLERVGNEQYF.

Notes on this clone: It is likely a read error: a sequence one base away is far more abundant. The chain has TRBV5-6 and TRBJ2-7; D uncertain. The CDR3 has 13 residues. V lost 1 base, J lost 6 bases, and 11 bases lay in between. The V gene's germline CDR1 is SGHDT and CDR2 YYEEEE. The CDR3 protein is CASSLNGWREQYF. CDR3 nucleotides: TGTGCCAGCAGCTTGAATGGGTGGCGCGAGCAGTACTTC.

Worth noting for this clone: The sample holds other DNA sequences that translate to the same CDR3. The chain employs TRBV6-5 and TRBJ2-7; D remains unclear. The CDR3 sequence is 12 residues long. Trimming pared 5 bases from V and 3 bases from J, leaving 8 bases between. Germline CDR1 is MNHEY and CDR2 is SVGAGI. The CDR3 here is CASSPGDYEQYF. As DNA, the CDR3 is TGTGCCAGCAGTCCCGGAGACTACGAGCAGTACTTC.

This clone was seen repeatedly, ten times or more. The chain employs TRBV6-5 and TRBJ1-2, with 7 bases lining up with TRBD1. CDR1 and CDR2 from the germline V gene are MNHEY and SVGAGI. CDR3 length equals 14 residues. Trimming cost V 2 bases and J 7 bases; bases outside gene matches: 7. The DNA for the CDR3 is TGTGCCAGCAGTTACAGGGGGCAAGGGGGTGGCTACACCTTC. As protein: CASSYRGQGGGYTF.